One and the same sample provided the 4 T cell receptor beta chains below, sequenced in a study of T cell responses to AZD1222 COVID-19 vaccine. Sequenced by immunoSEQ multiplex PCR; TCRdb stores in-frame clones only, minus some. The table records more than 80,000 clones, under 90% of them present only once. The material sequenced was peripheral blood, taken on day 0 of AZD1222 vaccination. These receptors were obtained from an adult in good health.

This chain links TRBV19 with TRBJ1-5; tentative D call: TRBD1 (6 bases). V lost 7 bases and J 2 bases, leaving 12 bases between the germline ends. Looked up from germline, CDR1 is LNHDA and CDR2 is SQIVND (reference sequence). CDR3 length: 14 residues. CDR3 region: CASTSGGGNQPQHF. The CDR3 DNA is TGTGCCAGTACCTCGGGGGGCGGCAATCAGCCCCAGCATTTT. The full variable domain, rest sourced from reference TRBV19 and TRBJ1-5, is DGGITQSPKYLFRKEGQNVTLSCEQNLNHDAMYWYRQDPGQGLRLIYYSQIVNDFQKGDIAEGYSVSREKKESFPLTVTSAQKNPTAFYLCASTSGGGNQPQHFGDGTRLSIL.

This chain links TRBV4-1 with TRBJ2-2; 10 nucleotides match TRBD1. This CDR3 region has 15 residues. Per germline, CDR1 MGHRA and CDR2 YSYEKL. Unmatched junction bases numbered 5, after V lost 3 bases and J lost 7 bases. Here the CDR3 reads CASSQQGQGGGELFF. CDR3 bases: TGCGCCAGCAGCCAGCAAGGACAGGGGGGCGGGGAGCTGTTTTTT.

This chain links TRBV6-1 with TRBJ2-3; 11 bases are a match to TRBD1. With V trimmed by 6 bases and J by 4 bases, 9 bases remained unmatched. The CDR3 loop spans 16 amino acids. The germline V gene encodes CDR1 MNHNS and CDR2 SASEGT. The CDR3: CASSERTGGRADTQYF. CDR3 nucleotide sequence: TGTGCCAGCAGCGAAAGGACAGGGGGCAGGGCAGATACGCAGTATTTT.

The chain has TRBV3-1 (or the pseudogene TRBV3-2) and TRBJ1-1; tentative D call: TRBD1 (6 bases). The CDR3 spans 14 residues. In germline, CDR1 is LGHDT, CDR2 YNNKEL (reference sequence). Trimming left V 4 bases short and J 8 bases short, with 17 bases between. This CDR3 is CASSLPGALPEAFF. For the CDR3, the DNA is TGTGCCAGCAGCCTACCGGGGGCGCTCCCCGAAGCTTTCTTT.